The rows below give T cell receptor beta chains drawn from one sample of a study of blood T cell repertoires in COVID-19. The assay was immunoSEQ multiplex PCR, and TCRdb's table has in-frame clones only and misses some. The sample carries 200,000 to 250,000 clones, nearly 90% recorded once. Sequencing used PBMCs or T cells enriched from blood (not recorded which). These receptors all stem from a man aged 30 to 45 who had recovered from COVID-19. Each CDR3 is given with its conserved first and last residue. The order of the fields is CDR3 protein, D gene, V gene. The D gene is left open where the match is weak.

CASSIGGQPQHF,NA,TRBV19
CASSQAGSPSQTQYF,NA,TRBV4-1
CASSIGPHRDRGHKNTEAFF,TRBD1,TRBV19
CAISEFGGKGLDTGELFF,NA,TRBV10-3
CASRRGGTAEAFF,NA,TRBV3-1/TRBV3-2
CASSLDRQTYNEQFF,NA,TRBV7-7
CASSLGLAGGLNEQYF,TRBD2,TRBV11-3
CASRKGGTLSYEQYF,NA,TRBV28
CASSERDRRGSPLHF,TRBD1,TRBV6-1
CASTPPLFPRTGRNGYTF,TRBD1,TRBV28
CAWSVQGTETQYF,NA,TRBV30
CASSPKVDSGRAGEQFF,TRBD2,TRBV5-6
CASSLEYSNTEAFF,NA,TRBV7-9
CASSPPFAGGSNAQYF,TRBD2,TRBV18
CASSLLGQGAGYTF,TRBD1,TRBV11-2
CASRTREYTDTQYF,NA,TRBV13
CASSLSVQYNSPLHF,NA,TRBV27
CASSVAGREEGYTF,NA,TRBV6-1
CASSRGDLGVDGYTF,NA,TRBV7-2
CASSFSYATNEKLFF,NA,TRBV5-1
CASSFFGPGLAGGEQFF,TRBD2,TRBV5-1
CASRDSAGDEKLFF,NA,TRBV6-6
CASSLETGPTYEQYF,NA,TRBV5-1
CASSIKGGVTEAFF,NA,TRBV6-5
CAIPLAGGMDTGELFF,TRBD2,TRBV10-3
CASSMDYTLSYEQYF,NA,TRBV19
CASSLGQGQDTQYF,TRBD1,TRBV5-1
CASSRDRDLEQYF,TRBD1,TRBV10-1
CAIRGLAGETQYF,TRBD2,TRBV10-3
CASSPPSHEQYF,NA,TRBV7-8
CASSSLSRLFF,NA,TRBV28
CASSGSAYEQYF,NA,TRBV19
CASSRTSSYEQYF,TRBD2,TRBV5-1
CASSFGGAMGNSPLHF,NA,TRBV6-5
CASSLDGQAGGVNEQFF,TRBD2,TRBV11-2
CSAGREVYNEQFF,TRBD2,TRBV29-1
CASSRSQGSNQPQHF,TRBD1,TRBV4-1
CASSLAGGGAANYGYTF,NA,TRBV7-6
CATPGLAVSYEQYF,TRBD2,TRBV24-1
CASRDMGQTNEKLFF,TRBD1,TRBV4-1
CSVKRGLRDYEQYF,TRBD1,TRBV29-1
CASSLDDQRLTEAFF,NA,TRBV11-2
CASSLNEMKLFF,NA,TRBV5-8
CASSLAGTGGPGFYNEQFF,TRBD2,TRBV5-5
CAISESLGRSGTQETQYF,TRBD2,TRBV10-3
CAWGTGGRETQYF,TRBD1,TRBV30
CASSPGQGSLSYEQYF,TRBD1,TRBV27
CASSFGTGTTDTQYF,TRBD1,TRBV11-3
CATSDSQGEAFF,NA,TRBV24-1
CASSRGGTGSEAFF,TRBD1,TRBV5-1